Listed below are T cell receptor beta chains from one sample, sequenced in a study of blood T cell repertoires in COVID-19. TCRdb's copy holds only in-frame clones and misses some; the assay was immunoSEQ multiplex PCR. In the table there are approximately 260,000 clones, over 80% of which are singletons. Sequencing input: PBMCs or T cells enriched from blood (not recorded which). The receptors were gathered from a woman between 18 and 29 years old who had recovered from COVID-19. Both conserved end residues are part of each CDR3. Size is stated for part of the rows, as once, few or many counts, or as a class when the clone is expanded.

J,size,V,CDR3
TRBJ1-6,NA,TRBV3-1/TRBV3-2,CASSQTLDRNSFHF
TRBJ1-2,NA,TRBV12-5,CASGLGTGVGGYTF
TRBJ1-1,NA,TRBV19,CASSQRGYTEAFF
TRBJ1-4,NA,TRBV2,CASCRDRREKLFF
TRBJ2-2,NA,TRBV5-4,CASSGGSGRRNTGELFF
TRBJ2-1,NA,TRBV19,CASSKKVLASGPNEQFF
TRBJ2-2,few,TRBV19,CASRIGREAGELFF
TRBJ1-3,NA,TRBV27,CASSLSGSSGNTIYF
TRBJ1-1,NA,TRBV27,CASSRLAGGYTEAFF
TRBJ1-1,NA,TRBV3-1/TRBV3-2,CASSHLDRDTEAFF
TRBJ2-7,NA,TRBV24-1,CATSDFTGIEQYF
TRBJ2-7,NA,TRBV28,CASSLQIRGEQYF
TRBJ1-2,once,TRBV7-2,CASSRDSYYGYTF
TRBJ1-2,NA,TRBV6-1,CASSEAGGESPYGYTF
TRBJ1-3,NA,TRBV9,CASSRDRHRSGNTIYF
TRBJ1-1,NA,TRBV19,CASRGGQANTEAFF
TRBJ2-3,NA,TRBV19,CASSTGQGLAGGQDTQYF
TRBJ1-5,NA,TRBV19,CASSISRSNQPQHF
TRBJ1-2,NA,TRBV18,CASSPTRGDPYGYTF
TRBJ1-2,NA,TRBV2,CASTDGTGSPSNYGYTF
TRBJ2-1,NA,TRBV27,CASSSQTGLSGQFF
TRBJ1-2,few,TRBV5-6,CASSLQAQPFGYTF
TRBJ2-3,NA,TRBV24-1,CATSDLPRVGTDTQYF
TRBJ1-6,NA,TRBV7-9,CASSLSGGAFPFSPLHF